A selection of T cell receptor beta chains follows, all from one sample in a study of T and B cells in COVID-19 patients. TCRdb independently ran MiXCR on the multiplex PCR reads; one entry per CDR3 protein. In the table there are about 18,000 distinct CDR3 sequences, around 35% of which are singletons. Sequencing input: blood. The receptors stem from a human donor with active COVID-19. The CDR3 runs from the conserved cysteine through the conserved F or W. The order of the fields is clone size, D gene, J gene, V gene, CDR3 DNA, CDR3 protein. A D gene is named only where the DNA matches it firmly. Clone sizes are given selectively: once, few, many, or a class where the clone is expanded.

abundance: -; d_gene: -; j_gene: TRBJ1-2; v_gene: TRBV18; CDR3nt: TGTGCCAGCTCACCAGGGAATGTGGTGAACTATGGCTACACCTTC; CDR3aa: CASSPGNVVNYGYTF
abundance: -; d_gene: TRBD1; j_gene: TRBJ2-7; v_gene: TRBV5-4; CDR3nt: TGTGCCAGCAGTCCTGGTGGGACAGGGGCCTACGAGCAGTACTTC; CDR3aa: CASSPGGTGAYEQYF
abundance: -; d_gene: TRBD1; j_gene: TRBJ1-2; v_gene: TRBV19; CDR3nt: TGTGCCAGTAGTCTCCGGACAGGGCCCTATGGCTACACCTTC; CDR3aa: CASSLRTGPYGYTF
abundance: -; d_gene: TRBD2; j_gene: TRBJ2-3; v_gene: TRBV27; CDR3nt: TGTGCCAGCAGTTTATCAGCGGGGGTTGATACGCAGTATTTT; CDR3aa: CASSLSAGVDTQYF
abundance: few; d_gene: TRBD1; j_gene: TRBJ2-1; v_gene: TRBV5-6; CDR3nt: TGTGCCAGCAGCTCTTTGACAGGGGGGCTTTTGGATGAGCAGTTCTTC; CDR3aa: CASSSLTGGLLDEQFF
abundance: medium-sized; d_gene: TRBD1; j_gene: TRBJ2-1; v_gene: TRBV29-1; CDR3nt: TGCAGCGTTGCCGGGACAGGCTCCTACAATGAGCAGTTCTTC; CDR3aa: CSVAGTGSYNEQFF
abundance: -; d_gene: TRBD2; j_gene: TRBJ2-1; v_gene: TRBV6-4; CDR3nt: TGTGCCAGCAGTGACTCAGCGGGGGGGCCCAATGAGCAGTTCTTC; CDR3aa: CASSDSAGGPNEQFF
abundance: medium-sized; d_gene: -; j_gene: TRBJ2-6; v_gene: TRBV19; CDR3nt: TGTGCCACCTCGGGCCTATTCAACGTCCTGACTTTC; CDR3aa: CATSGLFNVLTF
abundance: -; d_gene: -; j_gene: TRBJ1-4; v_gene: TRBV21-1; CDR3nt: TGTGCCAGCGACAAGACAGGGCGAAATGAAAAACTGTTTTTT; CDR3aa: CASDKTGRNEKLFF
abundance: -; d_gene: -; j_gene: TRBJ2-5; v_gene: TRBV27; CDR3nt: TGTGCCAGCGGCTTCAAAAGTGGGACCCAGTACTTC; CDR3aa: CASGFKSGTQYF
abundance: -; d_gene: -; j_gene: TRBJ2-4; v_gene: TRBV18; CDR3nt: TGTGCCAGCTCACCACCGGGGGCTTTAGCCAAAAACATTCAGTACTTC; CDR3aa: CASSPPGALAKNIQYF
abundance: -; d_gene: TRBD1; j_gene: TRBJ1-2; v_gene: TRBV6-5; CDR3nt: TGTGCCAGCAGTTACTCCGAGGGGGCTTACTATGGCTACACCTTC; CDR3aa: CASSYSEGAYYGYTF
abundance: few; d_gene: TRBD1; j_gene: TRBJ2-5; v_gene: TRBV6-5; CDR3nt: TGTGCCAGCAGTTACCGAGGACAGGGAGAGACCCAGTACTTC; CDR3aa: CASSYRGQGETQYF
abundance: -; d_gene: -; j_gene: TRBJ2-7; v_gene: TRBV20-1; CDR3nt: TGCAGTGCCAGGGGATGGGGGGAGCAGTACTTC; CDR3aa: CSARGWGEQYF
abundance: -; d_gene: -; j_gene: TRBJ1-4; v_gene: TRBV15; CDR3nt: TGTGCCACCAGCAGAGTCAGGGGAGAGGCAACTAATGAAAAACTGTTTTTT; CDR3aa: CATSRVRGEATNEKLFF
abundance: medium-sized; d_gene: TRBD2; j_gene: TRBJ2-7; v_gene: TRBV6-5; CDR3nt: TGTGCCAGCAGGCGAGGACTAGCGGGAAGGTACGAGCAGTACTTC; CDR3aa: CASRRGLAGRYEQYF
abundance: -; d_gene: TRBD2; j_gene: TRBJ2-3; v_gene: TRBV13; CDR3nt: TGTGCCAGCAGCAGTAGCGGGGGGGCGGAGACAGATACGCAGTATTTT; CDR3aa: CASSSSGGAETDTQYF
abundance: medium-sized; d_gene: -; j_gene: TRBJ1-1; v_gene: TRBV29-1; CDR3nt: TGCAGCGCCCAGACACGGTCCCGTTTTGGGACTGAAGCTTTCTTT; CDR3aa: CSAQTRSRFGTEAFF
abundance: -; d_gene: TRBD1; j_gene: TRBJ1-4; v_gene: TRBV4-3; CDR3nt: TGCGCCAGCAGCCAAGAATGGGACAGAAATGAAAAACTGTTTTTT; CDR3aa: CASSQEWDRNEKLFF
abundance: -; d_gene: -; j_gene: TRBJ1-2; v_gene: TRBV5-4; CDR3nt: TGTGCCAGCAGCTTAGATAGGGACCTAAACTATGGCTACACCTTC; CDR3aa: CASSLDRDLNYGYTF
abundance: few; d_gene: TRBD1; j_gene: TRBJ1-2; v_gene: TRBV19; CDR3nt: TGTGCCAGTAGTCCAGGGGCAGGGGGACCCTACTATGGCTACACCTTC; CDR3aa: CASSPGAGGPYYGYTF
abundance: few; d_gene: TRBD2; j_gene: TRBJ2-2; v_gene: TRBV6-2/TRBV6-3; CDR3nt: TGTGCCAGCAGCCACGGACTAGCCGGCGGGGAGCTGTTTTTT; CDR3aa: CASSHGLAGGELFF
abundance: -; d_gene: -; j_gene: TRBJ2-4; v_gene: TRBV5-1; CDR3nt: TGCGCCAGCAGCTTGGTAGGGTTGGGGAGGGCCAAAAACATTCAGTACTTC; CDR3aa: CASSLVGLGRAKNIQYF
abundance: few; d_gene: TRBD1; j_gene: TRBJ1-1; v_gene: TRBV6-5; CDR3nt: TGTGCCAGCAGTTACTCCCAGGGGGAAAACACTGAAGCTTTCTTT; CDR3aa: CASSYSQGENTEAFF
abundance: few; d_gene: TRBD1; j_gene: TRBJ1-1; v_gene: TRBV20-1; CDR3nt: TGCAGTGCCGGGACAGGGTTTAGTTTGAACACTGAAGCTTTCTTT; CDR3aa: CSAGTGFSLNTEAFF
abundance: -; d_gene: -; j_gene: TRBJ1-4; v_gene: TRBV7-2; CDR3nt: TGTGCCAGCAGCTCCCGCACGGCCGGGGAAAAACTGTTTTTT; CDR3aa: CASSSRTAGEKLFF
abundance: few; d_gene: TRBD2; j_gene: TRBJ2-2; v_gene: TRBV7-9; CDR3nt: TGTGCCAGCAGCCTAGCGGACGGGGAGCTGTTTTTT; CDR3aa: CASSLADGELFF
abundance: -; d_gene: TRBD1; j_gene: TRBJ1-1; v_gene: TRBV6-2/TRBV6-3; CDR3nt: TGTGCCAGCAGGGAACAGGGGAGGAACACTGAAGCTTTCTTT; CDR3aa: CASREQGRNTEAFF
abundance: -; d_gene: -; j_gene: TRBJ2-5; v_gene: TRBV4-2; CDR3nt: TGTGCCAGCAGCCAAGGCGAAGGAGGGGGGCACAGCGAGACCCAGTACTTC; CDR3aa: CASSQGEGGGHSETQYF
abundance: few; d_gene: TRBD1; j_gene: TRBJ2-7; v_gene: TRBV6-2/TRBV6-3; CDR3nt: TGTGCCAGCAGTTACTTAGGACAGGAGGTCTACGAGCAGTACTTC; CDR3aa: CASSYLGQEVYEQYF
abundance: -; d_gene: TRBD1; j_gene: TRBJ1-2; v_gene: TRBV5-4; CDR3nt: TGTGCCAGCAACGGGGACAGGGGGTCCAGTGGCTACACCTTC; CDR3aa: CASNGDRGSSGYTF
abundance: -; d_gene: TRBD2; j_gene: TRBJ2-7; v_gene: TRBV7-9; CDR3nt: TGTGCCAGCAGCCCCCTTACTAGCGGACTCTACGAGCAGTACTTC; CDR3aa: CASSPLTSGLYEQYF
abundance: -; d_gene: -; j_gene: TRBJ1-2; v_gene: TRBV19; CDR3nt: TGTGCCAGTAGTATGGGAGGGGCGGATGGCTACACCTTC; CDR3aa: CASSMGGADGYTF
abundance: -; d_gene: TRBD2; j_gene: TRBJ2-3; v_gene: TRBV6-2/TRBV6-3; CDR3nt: TGTGCCAGCAGTAGCTCTAGCGGGGGGCACACAGATACGCAGTATTTT; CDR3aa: CASSSSSGGHTDTQYF
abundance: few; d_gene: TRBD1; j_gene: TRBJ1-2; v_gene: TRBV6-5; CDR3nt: TGTGCCAGCAGCGCGAACAGGGGGAACTATGGCTACACCTTC; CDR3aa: CASSANRGNYGYTF
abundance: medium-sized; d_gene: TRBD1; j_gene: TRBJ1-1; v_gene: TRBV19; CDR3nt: TGTGCCAGTAGTATAGACAGGGGGGAAGCTTTCTTT; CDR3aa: CASSIDRGEAFF
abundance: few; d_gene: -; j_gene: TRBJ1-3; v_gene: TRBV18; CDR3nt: TGTGCCAGCTCGTCGGACAGATTAAGGGGAAACACCATATATTTT; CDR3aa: CASSSDRLRGNTIYF
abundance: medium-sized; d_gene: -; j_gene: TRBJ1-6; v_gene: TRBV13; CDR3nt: TGTGCCAGCAGCTTAGTCAGGAATTCACCCCTCCACTTT; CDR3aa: CASSLVRNSPLHF
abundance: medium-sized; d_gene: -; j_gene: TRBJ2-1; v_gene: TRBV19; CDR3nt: TGTGCCAGTAGTATTGACTTCAGGGGTGAGCAGTTCTTC; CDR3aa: CASSIDFRGEQFF
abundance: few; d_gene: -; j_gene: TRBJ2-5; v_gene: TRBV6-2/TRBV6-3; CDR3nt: TGTGCCAGCAGTTACCTCGTTTCTGAGACCCAGTACTTC; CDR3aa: CASSYLVSETQYF
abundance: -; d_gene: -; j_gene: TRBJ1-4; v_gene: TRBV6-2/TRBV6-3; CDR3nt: TGTGCCAGCAGTTCGTCCTGGGCTAATGAAAAACTGTTTTTT; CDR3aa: CASSSSWANEKLFF
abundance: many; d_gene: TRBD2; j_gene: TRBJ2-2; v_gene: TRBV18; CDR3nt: TGTGCCAGCTCACCACCGCTGGACAGATCACTAGCGGGGGGCCCCAACACCGGGGAGCTGTTTTTT; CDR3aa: CASSPPLDRSLAGGPNTGELFF
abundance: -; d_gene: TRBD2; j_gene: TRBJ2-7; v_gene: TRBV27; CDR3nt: TGTGCCAGCAGACGGACTAGCGGGGGCTCCTACGAGCAGTACTTC; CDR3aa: CASRRTSGGSYEQYF
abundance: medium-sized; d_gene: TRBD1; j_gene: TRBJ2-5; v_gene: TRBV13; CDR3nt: TGTGCCAGCAGCCGACGGACAGGGGCGCGGGAAGAGACCCAGTACTTC; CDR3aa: CASSRRTGAREETQYF
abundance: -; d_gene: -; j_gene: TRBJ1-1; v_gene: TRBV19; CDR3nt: TGTGCCAGTAGTCCTATGAACACTGAAGCTTTCTTT; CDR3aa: CASSPMNTEAFF
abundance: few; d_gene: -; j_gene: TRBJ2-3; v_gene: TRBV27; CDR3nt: TGTGCCAGCAGTTTGGAACAACCCACAGATACGCAGTATTTT; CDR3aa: CASSLEQPTDTQYF
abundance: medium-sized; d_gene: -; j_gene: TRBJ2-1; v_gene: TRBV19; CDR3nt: TGTGCCAGTAGTCTGGACAGTTTCAATGAGCAGTTCTTC; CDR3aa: CASSLDSFNEQFF
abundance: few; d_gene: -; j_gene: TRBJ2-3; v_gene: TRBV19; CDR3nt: TGTGCCAGTAGCCCCGGGTTTTCAGATACGCAGTATTTT; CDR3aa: CASSPGFSDTQYF
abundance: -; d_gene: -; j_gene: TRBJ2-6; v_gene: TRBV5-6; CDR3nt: TGTGCCAGCGAATTCCCTACCACTGGGGCCAACGTCCTGACTTTC; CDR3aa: CASEFPTTGANVLTF
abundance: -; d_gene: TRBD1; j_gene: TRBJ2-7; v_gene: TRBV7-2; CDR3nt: TGTGCCAGCAGCTCTAGGGACAGGAACCACTACGAGCAGTACTTC; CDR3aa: CASSSRDRNHYEQYF
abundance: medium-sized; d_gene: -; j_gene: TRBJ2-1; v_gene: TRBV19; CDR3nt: TGTGCCAGTAGTATCCGCAATGAGCAGTTCTTC; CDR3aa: CASSIRNEQFF
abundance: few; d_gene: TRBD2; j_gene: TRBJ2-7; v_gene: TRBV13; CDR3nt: TGTGCCAGCAGCTTAGGGAGGGAGGGCTACGAGCAGTACTTC; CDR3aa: CASSLGREGYEQYF
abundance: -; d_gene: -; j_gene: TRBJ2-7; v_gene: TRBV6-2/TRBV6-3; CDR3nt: TGTGCCAGCAGATCCTACAGTGTCGGCGAGCAGTACTTC; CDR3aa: CASRSYSVGEQYF
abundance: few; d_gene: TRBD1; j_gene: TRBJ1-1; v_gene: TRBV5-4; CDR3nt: TGTGCCAGCAGAACAGGGGCCCAGAACACTGAAGCTTTCTTT; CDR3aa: CASRTGAQNTEAFF
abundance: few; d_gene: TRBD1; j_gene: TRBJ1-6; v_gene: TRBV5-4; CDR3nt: TGTGCCAGCAGCCTTACGGGACAGGGTTTGGGTTCACCCCTCCACTTT; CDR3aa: CASSLTGQGLGSPLHF
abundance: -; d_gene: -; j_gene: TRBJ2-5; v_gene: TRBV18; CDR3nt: TGTGCCAGCTCACGACAGGATCCTGCGGGGCGGAAGACCCAGTACTTC; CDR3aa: CASSRQDPAGRKTQYF
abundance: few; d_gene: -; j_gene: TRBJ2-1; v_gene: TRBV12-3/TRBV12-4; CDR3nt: TGTGCCAGCAGTTTAGCGCCAGGGGTCAATGAGCAGTTCTTC; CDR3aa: CASSLAPGVNEQFF
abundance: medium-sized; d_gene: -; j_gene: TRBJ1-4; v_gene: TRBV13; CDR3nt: TGTGCCAGCAGCTCTTCCCCTGTTGGGGAACTGTTTTTT; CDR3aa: CASSSSPVGELFF
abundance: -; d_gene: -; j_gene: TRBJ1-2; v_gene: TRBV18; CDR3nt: TGTGCCAGCTCACCAAACATGGAGGGCTACACCTTC; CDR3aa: CASSPNMEGYTF